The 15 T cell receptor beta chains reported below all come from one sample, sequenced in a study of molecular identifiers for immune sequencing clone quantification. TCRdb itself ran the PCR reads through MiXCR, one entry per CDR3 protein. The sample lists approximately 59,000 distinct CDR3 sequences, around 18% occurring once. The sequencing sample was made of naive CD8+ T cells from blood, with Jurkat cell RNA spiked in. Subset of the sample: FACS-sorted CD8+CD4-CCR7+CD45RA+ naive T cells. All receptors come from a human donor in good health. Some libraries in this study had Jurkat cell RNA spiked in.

The CDR3 spells CASSPRDRAAYEQYF. CDR3 nucleotides: TGTGCCAGCAGCCCCAGGGACAGGGCGGCCTACGAGCAGTACTTC. This rearrangement joins TRBV11-3 to TRBJ2-7, with 9 bases lining up with TRBD1. The J segment lost 2 bases and the V segment lost 5 bases, leaving 7 bases of the junction unmatched. Germline lookup yields CDR1 SGHNT and CDR2 YENEEA. The CDR3 is made up of 15 amino acids.

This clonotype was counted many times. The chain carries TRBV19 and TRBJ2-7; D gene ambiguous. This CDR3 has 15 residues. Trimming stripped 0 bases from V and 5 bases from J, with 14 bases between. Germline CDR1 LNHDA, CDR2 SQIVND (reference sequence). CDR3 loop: CASSIDIVRVHEQYF. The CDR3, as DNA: TGTGCCAGTAGTATAGATATAGTACGGGTCCACGAGCAGTACTTC.

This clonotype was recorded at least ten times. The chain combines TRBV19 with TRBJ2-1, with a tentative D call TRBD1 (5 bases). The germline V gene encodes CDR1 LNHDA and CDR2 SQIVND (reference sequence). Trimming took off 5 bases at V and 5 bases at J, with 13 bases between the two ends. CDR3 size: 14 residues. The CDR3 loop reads CASSYRSPNNEQFF. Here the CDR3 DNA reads TGTGCCAGTAGTTACAGGTCCCCCAACAATGAGCAGTTCTTC.

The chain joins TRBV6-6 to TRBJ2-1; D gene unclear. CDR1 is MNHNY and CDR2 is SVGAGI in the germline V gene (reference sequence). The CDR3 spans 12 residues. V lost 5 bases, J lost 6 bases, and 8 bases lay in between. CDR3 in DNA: TGTGCCAGCAGTGACCCCCCCAATGAGCAGTTCTTC. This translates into CASSDPPNEQFF.

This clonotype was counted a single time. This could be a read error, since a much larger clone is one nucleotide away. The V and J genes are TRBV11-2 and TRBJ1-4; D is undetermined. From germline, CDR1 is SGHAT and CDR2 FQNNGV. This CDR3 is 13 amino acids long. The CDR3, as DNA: TGTGCCAGCAGTTTCCGGGCCGGGGAAAGACTGTTTTTT. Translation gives CASSFRAGERLFF.

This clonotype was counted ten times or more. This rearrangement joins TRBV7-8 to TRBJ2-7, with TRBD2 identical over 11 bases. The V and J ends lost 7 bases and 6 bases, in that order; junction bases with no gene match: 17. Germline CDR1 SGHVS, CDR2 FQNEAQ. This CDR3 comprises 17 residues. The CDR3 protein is CASTPLVAGGLDPEQYF. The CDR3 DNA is TGTGCCAGCACCCCGCTGGTAGCGGGAGGGTTAGATCCCGAGCAGTACTTC.

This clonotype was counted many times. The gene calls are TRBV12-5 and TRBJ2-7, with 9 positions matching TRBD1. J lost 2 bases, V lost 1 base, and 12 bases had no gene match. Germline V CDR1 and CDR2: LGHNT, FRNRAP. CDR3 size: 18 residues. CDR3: CASGLASRRGTGTYEQYF. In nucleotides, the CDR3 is TGTGCTAGTGGTTTGGCCTCCCGCCGCGGGACAGGGACCTACGAGCAGTACTTC.

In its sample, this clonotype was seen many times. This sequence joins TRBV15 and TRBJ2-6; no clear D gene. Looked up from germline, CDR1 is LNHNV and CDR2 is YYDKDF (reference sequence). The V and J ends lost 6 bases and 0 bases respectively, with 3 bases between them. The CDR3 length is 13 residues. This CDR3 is CATRGSGANVLTF. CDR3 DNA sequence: TGTGCCACCAGGGGCTCTGGGGCCAACGTCCTGACTTTC.

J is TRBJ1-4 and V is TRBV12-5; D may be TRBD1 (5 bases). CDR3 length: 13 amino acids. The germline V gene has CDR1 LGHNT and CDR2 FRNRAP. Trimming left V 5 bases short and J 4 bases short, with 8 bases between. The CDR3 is CASGRGVNEKLFF. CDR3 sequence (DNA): TGTGCTAGTGGTAGGGGTGTTAATGAAAAACTGTTTTTT.

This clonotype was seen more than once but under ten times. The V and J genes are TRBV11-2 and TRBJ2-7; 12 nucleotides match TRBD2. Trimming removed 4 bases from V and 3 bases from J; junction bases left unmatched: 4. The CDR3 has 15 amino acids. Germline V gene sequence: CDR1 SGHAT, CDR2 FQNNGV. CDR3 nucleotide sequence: TGTGCCAGCAGCTCGAGACTAGCGGGAGTCTACGAGCAGTACTTC. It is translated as CASSSRLAGVYEQYF.

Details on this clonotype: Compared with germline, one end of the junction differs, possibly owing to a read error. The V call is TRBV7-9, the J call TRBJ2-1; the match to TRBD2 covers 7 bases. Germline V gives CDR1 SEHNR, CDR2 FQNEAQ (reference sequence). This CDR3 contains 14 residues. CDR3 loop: CASRWASGDNEQFF. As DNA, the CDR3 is TGTGCAAGCAGGTGGGCTAGCGGAGACAATGAGCAGTTCTTC.

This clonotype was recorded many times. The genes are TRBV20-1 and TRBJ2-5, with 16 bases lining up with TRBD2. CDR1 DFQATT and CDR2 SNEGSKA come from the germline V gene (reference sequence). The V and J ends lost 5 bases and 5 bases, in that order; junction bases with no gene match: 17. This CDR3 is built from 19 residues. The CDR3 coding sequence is TGCAGTGCTGAACCCGGGACTAGCGGGAGGGCTCGATTCGAGGAGACCCAGTACTTC. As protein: CSAEPGTSGRARFEETQYF.

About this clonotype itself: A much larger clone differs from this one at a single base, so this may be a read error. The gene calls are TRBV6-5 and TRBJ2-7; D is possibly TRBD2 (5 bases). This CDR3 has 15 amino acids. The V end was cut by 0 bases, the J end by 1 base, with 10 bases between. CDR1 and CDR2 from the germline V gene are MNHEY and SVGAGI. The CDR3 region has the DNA TGTGCCAGCAGTTACTCGGACTGTCCGTCCTACGAGCAGTACTTC. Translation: CASSYSDCPSYEQYF.

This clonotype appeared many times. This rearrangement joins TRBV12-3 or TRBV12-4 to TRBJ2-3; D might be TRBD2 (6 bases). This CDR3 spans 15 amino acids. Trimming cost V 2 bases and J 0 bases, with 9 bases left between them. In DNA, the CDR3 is TGTGCCAGCAGTTTAAGGGCGGGAAGCACAGATACGCAGTATTTT. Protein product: CASSLRAGSTDTQYF.

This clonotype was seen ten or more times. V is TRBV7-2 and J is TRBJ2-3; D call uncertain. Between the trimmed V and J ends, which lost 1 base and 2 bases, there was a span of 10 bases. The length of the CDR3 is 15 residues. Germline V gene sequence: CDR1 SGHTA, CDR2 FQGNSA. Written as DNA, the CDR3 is TGTGCCAGCAGCTTAGTTGGTGGCCCCACAGATACGCAGTATTTT. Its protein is CASSLVGGPTDTQYF.